These 23 T cell receptor beta chains were sequenced from one sample in a study of cytomegalovirus exposure and HLA in healthy donors. TCRdb's table, derived via immunoSEQ multiplex PCR, lists solely in-frame clones and lacks some. The sample records approximately 220,000 clones, 80% to 90% being singletons. Sequenced sample: PBMCs. Receptors were obtained from a man between 18 and 29 years old in good health and CMV-seronegative.

This clone was seen more than once but under ten times. The chain couples TRBV2 to TRBJ1-2; possibly TRBD1 for D (6 bases). The CDR3 contains 14 residues. V lost 6 bases and J lost 3, with 14 bases in between. Per germline, CDR1 SNHLY and CDR2 FYNNEI. The CDR3 region has the DNA TGTGCCAGCAGGGGAGGGAGGACAGACTATGGCTACACCTTC. Its translation is CASRGGRTDYGYTF. Based on the CDR3 plus reference TRBV2 and TRBJ1-2, the full variable domain is EPEVTQTPSHQVTQMGQEVILRCVPISNHLYFYWYRQILGQKVEFLVSFYNNEISEKSEIFDDQFSVERPDGSNFTLKIRSTKLEDSAMYFCASRGGRTDYGYTFGSGTRLTVV.

J is TRBJ1-6 and V is TRBV5-1; 7 positions agree with TRBD1. Germline values: CDR1 SGHRS, CDR2 YFSETQ. The CDR3 totals 14 residues. The junction had 7 bases not matched to a gene; V was cut back by 4 bases and J by 9 bases. The CDR3 is CASSEGTVLSPLHF. In nucleotides, the CDR3 is TGCGCCAGCAGCGAAGGGACAGTCCTTTCACCCCTCCACTTT.

The V gene is TRBV5-1, the J gene TRBJ2-2, with TRBD2 identical over 8 bases. The CDR3 extends over 17 amino acids. The junction had 11 bases not matched to a gene; V was cut back by 0 bases and J by 7 bases. In germline, CDR1 is SGHRS, CDR2 YFSETQ. CDR3 sequence: CASSLATVAGRGGELFF. The CDR3, as DNA: TGCGCCAGCAGCTTGGCCACGGTAGCGGGACGGGGCGGGGAGCTGTTTTTT.

V usage is TRBV11-2 and J usage is TRBJ2-3, with TRBD2 as a possible D gene (5 bases). Germline CDR1 and CDR2: SGHAT and FQNNGV. This CDR3 is 16 amino acids long. Trimming took 1 base from V and 2 from J, leaving 13 bases between them. The CDR3 sequence is CASSLGPGSSTDTQYF. Here the CDR3 DNA reads TGTGCCAGCAGCTTAGGACCGGGATCGTCCACAGATACGCAGTATTTT.

This rearrangement joins TRBV27 to TRBJ2-7, with D perhaps TRBD1 (5 bases). The ends were cut back, 3 bases at V and 6 bases at J, with 12 bases in the middle. Germline CDR1 reads MNHEY; CDR2 reads SMNVEV (reference sequence). The CDR3 totals 13 residues. CDR3 sequence (DNA): TGTGCCAGCAGTTTCCAGGGTTCGGGCGAGCAGTACTTC. This gives the protein CASSFQGSGEQYF.

This clone showed up just a few times. The gene calls are TRBV27 and TRBJ2-7; D ambiguous. The CDR3 is 14 amino acids. Trimming pared 6 bases from V and 1 base from J, leaving 13 bases between. The germline V gene encodes CDR1 MNHEY and CDR2 SMNVEV (reference sequence). This CDR3 reads CASSQRATSYEQYF. CDR3 DNA sequence: TGTGCCAGCAGCCAGAGAGCGACTTCCTACGAGCAGTACTTC.

The J gene is TRBJ2-7, the V gene TRBV28; TRBD1 agrees at 8 bases. Germline trimming cut 6 bases from V and 1 base from J; bases unmatched to any gene: 8. Per the germline V gene, CDR1 is MDHEN and CDR2 is SYDVKM. This CDR3 has 15 amino acids. In nucleotides, the CDR3 is TGTGCCAGCAGCCGCGGACAGGGAATTTCCTACGAGCAGTACTTC. Translating gives CASSRGQGISYEQYF.

The chain joins TRBV6-5 to TRBJ1-2; 7 bases fit TRBD1. CDR3 size: 15 residues. CDR1 MNHEY and CDR2 SVGAGI come from the germline V gene. J gave up 10 bases and V 7 bases, and 18 bases lay outside the gene matches. CDR3: CASIPLLTGSWDYTF. In nucleotides, the CDR3 is TGTGCCAGCATCCCTCTCCTGACAGGGTCGTGGGACTACACCTTC.

The rearrangement links TRBV28 to TRBJ2-7, with D possibly TRBD2 on 5 matching bases. The V end lost 3 bases, the J end lost 2 bases, and 8 bases lay between the germline ends. The CDR3 is made up of 13 amino acids. The germline V gene encodes CDR1 MDHEN and CDR2 SYDVKM. CDR3 amino acids: CASSLPGTYEQYF. CDR3 DNA: TGTGCCAGCAGTTTGCCCGGGACCTACGAGCAGTACTTC.

V is TRBV7-3 and J is TRBJ2-1, with D possibly TRBD2 on 5 matching bases. CDR3 size: 13 residues. Germline-derived CDR1 and CDR2 are SGHTA and FQGTGA. Between the trimmed V and J ends, which lost 2 bases and 5 bases, there was a span of 7 bases. CDR3 DNA: TGTGCCAGCAGCTTATCTAGCCACAATGAGCAGTTCTTC. It translates to CASSLSSHNEQFF. The full variable domain, with the rest looked up from reference TRBV7-3 and TRBJ2-1, is GAGVSQTPSNKVTEKGKYVELRCDPISGHTALYWYRQSLGQGPEFLIYFQGTGAADDSGLPNDRFFAVRPEGSVSTLKIQRTERGDSAVYLCASSLSSHNEQFFGPGTRLTVL.

The chain has TRBV19 and TRBJ1-1; D perhaps matches TRBD1 (6 bases). The CDR3 consists of 15 residues. Germline loops: CDR1 LNHDA, CDR2 SQIVND (reference sequence). With 3 bases removed from V and 0 bases from J, the gap between germline ends came to 11 bases. This CDR3 reads CASSIQGRMNTEAFF. The CDR3 DNA reads as TGTGCCAGTAGTATCCAGGGGCGAATGAACACTGAAGCTTTCTTT. Looking up the rest from reference TRBV19 and TRBJ1-1 gives the full variable domain: DGGITQSPKYLFRKEGQNVTLSCEQNLNHDAMYWYRQDPGQGLRLIYYSQIVNDFQKGDIAEGYSVSREKKESFPLTVTSAQKNPTAFYLCASSIQGRMNTEAFFGQGTRLTVV.

To note about this clone: Other DNA sequences in this specimen translate into the identical CDR3. This chain joins TRBV9 and TRBJ1-4; D call uncertain. V gave up 0 bases and J gave up 7 bases, with 13 bases separating them. This CDR3 has 15 amino acids. Looked up from germline, CDR1 is SGDLS and CDR2 is YYNGEE. This chain's CDR3 is CASSVAGSGTEKLFF. DNA of the CDR3: TGTGCCAGCAGCGTAGCCGGATCAGGTACTGAAAAACTGTTTTTT. Combining the CDR3 with reference TRBV9 and TRBJ1-4 gives the whole variable domain DSGVTQTPKHLITATGQRVTLRCSPRSGDLSVYWYQQSLDQGLQFLIQYYNGEERAKGNILERFSAQQFPDLHSELNLSSLELGDSALYFCASSVAGSGTEKLFFGSGTQLSVL.

This clone occurred once. This chain connects TRBV4-3 to TRBJ1-2; TRBD1 agrees at 7 bases. The V gene end was trimmed by 0 bases and the J gene end by 8 bases; junction bases not matched to a gene: 6. The germline gives CDR1 LGHNA, CDR2 YSLEER. CDR3 length: 14 residues. This CDR3 reads CASSQEIDRVGYTF. The CDR3 DNA is TGCGCCAGCAGCCAAGAGATCGACAGGGTGGGCTACACCTTC.

The gene calls are TRBV27 and TRBJ1-1; D is perhaps TRBD1 (6 bases). This CDR3 region has 14 residues. Between the trimmed V and J ends, which lost 5 bases and 0 bases, there was a span of 10 bases. The germline gives CDR1 MNHEY, CDR2 SMNVEV (reference sequence). In DNA, the CDR3 is TGTGCCAGCAGTACGGGACACTTGAACACTGAAGCTTTCTTT. Translation gives CASSTGHLNTEAFF.

The chain uses TRBV6-5 and TRBJ2-1; 12 nucleotides agree with TRBD2. Germline trimming cut 2 bases from V and 5 bases from J; bases unmatched to any gene: 4. The CDR3 covers 16 residues. The germline V gene encodes CDR1 MNHEY and CDR2 SVGAGI. CDR3 amino acids: CASSYPRTSGDNEQFF. For the CDR3, the DNA is TGTGCCAGCAGTTACCCAAGGACTAGCGGGGACAATGAGCAGTTCTTC.

The chain has TRBV28 and TRBJ2-1; 9 bases fit TRBD1. The ends lost 3 bases at V and 8 bases at J; junction bases unmatched: 20. Looked up from germline, CDR1 is MDHEN and CDR2 is SYDVKM. The CDR3 extends over 19 amino acids. CDR3 residues: CASSFFRVTWDRDFHEQFF. The CDR3 DNA is TGTGCCAGCAGTTTTTTTCGGGTTACATGGGACAGGGATTTTCATGAGCAGTTCTTC.

J is TRBJ2-5 and V is TRBV7-2; a possible D gene is TRBD1 (5 bases). The CDR3 is made up of 14 amino acids. V lost 5 bases and J lost 3, with 13 bases in between. Germline CDR1 is SGHTA and CDR2 is FQGNSA. The CDR3 loop reads CASSLRVGKETQYF. The CDR3 DNA follows: TGTGCCAGCAGCCTCAGGGTAGGGAAAGAGACCCAGTACTTC.

This clone was seen once. The chain links TRBV19 to TRBJ2-7; tentative D call: TRBD1 (6 bases). The CDR3 contains 13 residues. The ends were cut back, 1 base at V and 4 bases at J, with 8 bases in the middle. The germline V gene has CDR1 LNHDA and CDR2 SQIVND (reference sequence). The DNA for the CDR3 is TGTGCCAGTAGTATAGGGACAGAGTACGAGCAGTACTTC. Its protein product is CASSIGTEYEQYF.

V and J are TRBV9 and TRBJ1-3, with TRBD1 matching 7 bases. The V and J ends lost 0 bases and 0 bases, in that order; junction bases with no gene match: 6. Germline assignment: CDR1 SGDLS and CDR2 YYNGEE. This CDR3 contains 17 residues. CDR3 amino acids: CASSVGGTANSGNTIYF. CDR3 DNA sequence: TGTGCCAGCAGCGTAGGCGGGACAGCGAACTCTGGAAACACCATATATTTT.

V usage is TRBV7-9 and J usage is TRBJ2-1; 10 positions match TRBD2. Germline V gene sequence: CDR1 SEHNR, CDR2 FQNEAQ (reference sequence). This CDR3 contains 15 residues. The V gene end was trimmed by 5 bases and the J gene end by 4 bases; junction bases not matched to a gene: 5. Written as DNA, the CDR3 is TGTGCCAGCAGCCCCACTAGCGGGATTTACAATGAGCAGTTCTTC. Protein product: CASSPTSGIYNEQFF.

V usage is TRBV19 and J usage is TRBJ1-2; no reliable D call. CDR1 and CDR2 from the germline V gene are LNHDA and SQIVND (reference sequence). V lost 8 bases to trimming and J lost 4 bases, with 11 bases between them. The CDR3 loop spans 12 amino acids. CDR3 in DNA: TGTGCCAGTTCACTTGCGGGCTATGGCTACACCTTC. Translating gives CASSLAGYGYTF.

Comment on this clone: In the same sample, other DNA sequences code for this CDR3. The rearrangement joins TRBV29-1 to TRBJ1-1, with unresolved D. CDR1 is SQVTM, CDR2 ANQGSEA, per germline. V dropped 4 bases and J dropped 0 bases, with 6 bases sitting between them. CDR3 size: 12 residues. CDR3 nucleotides: TGCAGCGTTGGAGGCCTGAACACTGAAGCTTTCTTT. Translation gives CSVGGLNTEAFF. The full variable domain, with the rest looked up from reference TRBV29-1 and TRBJ1-1, is SAVISQKPSRDICQRGTSLTIQCQVDSQVTMMFWYRQQPGQSLTLIATANQGSEATYESGFVIDKFPISRPNLTFSTLTVSNMSPEDSSIYLCSVGGLNTEAFFGQGTRLTVV.

This chain connects TRBV5-1 to TRBJ1-2, with D possibly being TRBD1 (6 bases). The CDR3 spans 13 residues. Trimming left V 1 base short and J 7 bases short, with 11 bases between. Germline CDR1 SGHRS, CDR2 YFSETQ. The CDR3 sequence is CASSLTGIGGYTF. Here the CDR3 DNA reads TGCGCCAGCAGCTTGACAGGGATTGGTGGCTACACCTTC.